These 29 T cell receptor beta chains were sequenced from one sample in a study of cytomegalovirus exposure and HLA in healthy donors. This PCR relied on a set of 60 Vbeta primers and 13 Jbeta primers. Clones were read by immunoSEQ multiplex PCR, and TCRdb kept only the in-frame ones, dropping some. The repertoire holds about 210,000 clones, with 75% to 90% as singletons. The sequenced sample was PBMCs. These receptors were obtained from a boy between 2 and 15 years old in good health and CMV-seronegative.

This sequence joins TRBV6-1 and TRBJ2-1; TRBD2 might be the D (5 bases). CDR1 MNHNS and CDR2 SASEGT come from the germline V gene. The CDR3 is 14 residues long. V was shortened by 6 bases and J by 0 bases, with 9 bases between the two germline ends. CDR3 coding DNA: TGTGCCAGCAGGCAAGGGAGCTCCTACAATGAGCAGTTCTTC. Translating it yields CASRQGSSYNEQFF.

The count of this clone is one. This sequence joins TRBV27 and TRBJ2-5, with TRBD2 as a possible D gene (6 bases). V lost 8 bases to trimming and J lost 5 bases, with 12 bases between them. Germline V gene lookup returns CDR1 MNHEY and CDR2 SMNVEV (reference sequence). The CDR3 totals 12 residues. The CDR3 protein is CASRGWGETQYF. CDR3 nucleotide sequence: TGTGCCAGCCGGGGGTGGGGGGAGACCCAGTACTTC.

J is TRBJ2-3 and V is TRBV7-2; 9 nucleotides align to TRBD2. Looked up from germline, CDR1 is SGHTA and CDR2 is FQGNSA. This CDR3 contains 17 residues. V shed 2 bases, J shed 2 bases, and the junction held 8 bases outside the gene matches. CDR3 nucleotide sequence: TGTGCCAGCAGCTTAAGTATCGGCGGGAGGGCCACAGATACGCAGTATTTT. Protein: CASSLSIGGRATDTQYF. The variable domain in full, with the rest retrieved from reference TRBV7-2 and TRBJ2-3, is GAGVSQSPSNKVTEKGKDVELRCDPISGHTALYWYRQSLGQGLEFLIYFQGNSAPDKSGLPSDRFSAERTGGSVSTLTIQRTQQEDSAVYLCASSLSIGGRATDTQYFGPGTRLTVL.

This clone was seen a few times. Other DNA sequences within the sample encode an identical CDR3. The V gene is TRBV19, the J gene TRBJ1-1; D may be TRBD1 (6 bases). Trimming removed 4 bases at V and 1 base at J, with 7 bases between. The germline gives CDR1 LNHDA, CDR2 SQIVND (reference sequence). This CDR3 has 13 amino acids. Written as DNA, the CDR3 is TGTGCCAGTAGTACGACAGGGAACACTGAAGCTTTCTTT. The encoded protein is CASSTTGNTEAFF.

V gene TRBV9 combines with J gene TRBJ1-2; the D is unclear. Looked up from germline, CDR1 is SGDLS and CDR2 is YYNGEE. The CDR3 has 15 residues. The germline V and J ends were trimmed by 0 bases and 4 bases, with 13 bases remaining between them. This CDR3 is CASSVVASWSYGYTF. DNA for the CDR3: TGTGCCAGCAGCGTAGTGGCCAGTTGGAGCTATGGCTACACCTTC.

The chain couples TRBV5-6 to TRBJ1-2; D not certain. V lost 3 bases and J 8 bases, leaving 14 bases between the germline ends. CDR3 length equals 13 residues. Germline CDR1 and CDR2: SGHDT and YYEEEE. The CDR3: CASSSPTGGGYTF. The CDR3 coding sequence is TGTGCCAGCAGCTCACCGACCGGCGGGGGCTACACCTTC.

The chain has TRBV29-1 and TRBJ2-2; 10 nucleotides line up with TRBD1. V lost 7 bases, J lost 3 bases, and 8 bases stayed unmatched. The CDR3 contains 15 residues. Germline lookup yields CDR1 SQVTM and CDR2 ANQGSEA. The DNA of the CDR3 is TGCAGCGCCAGTACCGGGACAGGGGACACCGGGGAGCTGTTTTTT. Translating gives CSASTGTGDTGELFF.

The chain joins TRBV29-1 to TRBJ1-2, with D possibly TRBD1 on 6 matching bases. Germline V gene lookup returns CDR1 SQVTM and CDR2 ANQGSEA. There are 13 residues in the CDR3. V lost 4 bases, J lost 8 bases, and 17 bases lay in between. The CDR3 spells CSVAPQPQGGYTF. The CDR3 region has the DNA TGCAGCGTTGCTCCCCAGCCTCAGGGGGGCTACACCTTC.

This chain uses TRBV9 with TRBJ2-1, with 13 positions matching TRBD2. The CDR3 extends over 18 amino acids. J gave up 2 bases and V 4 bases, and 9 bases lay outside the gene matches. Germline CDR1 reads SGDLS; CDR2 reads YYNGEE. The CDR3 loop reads CASSPPFGLAGAYNEQFF. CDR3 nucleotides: TGTGCCAGCAGCCCACCTTTTGGACTAGCGGGAGCCTACAATGAGCAGTTCTTC. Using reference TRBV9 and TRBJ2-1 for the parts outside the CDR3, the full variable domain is DSGVTQTPKHLITATGQRVTLRCSPRSGDLSVYWYQQSLDQGLQFLIQYYNGEERAKGNILERFSAQQFPDLHSELNLSSLELGDSALYFCASSPPFGLAGAYNEQFFGPGTRLTVL.

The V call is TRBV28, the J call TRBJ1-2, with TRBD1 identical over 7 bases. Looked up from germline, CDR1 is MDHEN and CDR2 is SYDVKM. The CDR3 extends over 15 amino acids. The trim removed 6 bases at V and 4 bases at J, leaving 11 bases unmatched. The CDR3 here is CASSPSQGVFYGYTF. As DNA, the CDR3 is TGTGCCAGCAGCCCATCCCAGGGGGTATTCTATGGCTACACCTTC.

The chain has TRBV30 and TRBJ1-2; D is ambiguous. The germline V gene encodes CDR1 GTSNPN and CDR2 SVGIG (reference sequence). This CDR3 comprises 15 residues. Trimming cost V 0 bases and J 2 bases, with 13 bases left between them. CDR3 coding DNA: TGTGCCTGGAGTGTATTCGGACTGCCCAACTATGGCTACACCTTC. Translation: CAWSVFGLPNYGYTF.

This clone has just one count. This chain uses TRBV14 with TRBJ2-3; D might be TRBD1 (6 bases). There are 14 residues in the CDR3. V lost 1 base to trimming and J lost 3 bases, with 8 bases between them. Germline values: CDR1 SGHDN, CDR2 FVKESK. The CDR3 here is CASSQVRGTDTQYF. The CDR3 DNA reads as TGTGCCAGCAGCCAAGTCAGGGGTACAGATACGCAGTATTTT.

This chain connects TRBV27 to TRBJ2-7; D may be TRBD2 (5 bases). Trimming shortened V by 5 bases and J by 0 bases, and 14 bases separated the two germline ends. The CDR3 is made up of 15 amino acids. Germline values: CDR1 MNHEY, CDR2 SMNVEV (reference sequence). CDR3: CASSERVVPSYEQYF. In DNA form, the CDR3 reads TGTGCCAGCAGTGAGAGGGTAGTTCCCTCCTACGAGCAGTACTTC.

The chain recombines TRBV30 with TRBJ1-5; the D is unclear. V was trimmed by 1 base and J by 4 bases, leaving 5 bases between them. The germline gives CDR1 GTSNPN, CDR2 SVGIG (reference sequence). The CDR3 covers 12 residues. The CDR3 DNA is TGTGCCTGGAGTGGGCAAAATCAGCCCCAGCATTTT. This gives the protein CAWSGQNQPQHF. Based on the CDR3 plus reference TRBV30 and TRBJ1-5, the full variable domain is SQTIHQWPATLVQPVGSPLSLECTVEGTSNPNLYWYRQAAGRGLQLLFYSVGIGQISSEVPQNLSASRPQDRQFILSSKKLLLSDSGFYLCAWSGQNQPQHFGDGTRLSIL.

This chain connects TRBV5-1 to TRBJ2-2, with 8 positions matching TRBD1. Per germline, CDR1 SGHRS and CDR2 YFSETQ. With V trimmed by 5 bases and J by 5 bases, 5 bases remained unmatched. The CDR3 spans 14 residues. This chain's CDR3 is CASRRTGGTGELFF. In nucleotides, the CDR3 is TGCGCCAGCAGGCGTACAGGGGGTACCGGGGAGCTGTTTTTT.

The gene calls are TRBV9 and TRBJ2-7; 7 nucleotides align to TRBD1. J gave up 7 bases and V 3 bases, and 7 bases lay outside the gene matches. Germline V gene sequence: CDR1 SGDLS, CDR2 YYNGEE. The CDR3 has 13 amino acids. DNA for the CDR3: TGTGCCAGCAGCGCGACAGGGAACCAAGAGCAGTACTTC. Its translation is CASSATGNQEQYF.

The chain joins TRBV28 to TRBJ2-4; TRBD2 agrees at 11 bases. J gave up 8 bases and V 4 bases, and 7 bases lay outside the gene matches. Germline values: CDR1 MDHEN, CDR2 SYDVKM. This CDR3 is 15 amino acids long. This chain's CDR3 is CASSSTSGTLDIQYF. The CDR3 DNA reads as TGTGCCAGCAGTTCGACTAGCGGGACGTTAGACATTCAGTACTTC.

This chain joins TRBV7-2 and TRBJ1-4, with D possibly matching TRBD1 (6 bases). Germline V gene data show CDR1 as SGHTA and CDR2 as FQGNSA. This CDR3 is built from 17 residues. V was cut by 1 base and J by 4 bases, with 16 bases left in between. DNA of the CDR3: TGTGCCAGCAGCTTAGTACCCGGGTCAGGGGTTAATGAAAAACTGTTTTTT. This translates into CASSLVPGSGVNEKLFF.

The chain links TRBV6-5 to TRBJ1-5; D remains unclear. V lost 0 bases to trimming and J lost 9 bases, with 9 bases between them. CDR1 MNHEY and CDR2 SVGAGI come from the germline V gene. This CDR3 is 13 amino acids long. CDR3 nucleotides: TGTGCCAGCAGTTACTCGATAGTATCGCCCCAGCATTTT. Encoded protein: CASSYSIVSPQHF.

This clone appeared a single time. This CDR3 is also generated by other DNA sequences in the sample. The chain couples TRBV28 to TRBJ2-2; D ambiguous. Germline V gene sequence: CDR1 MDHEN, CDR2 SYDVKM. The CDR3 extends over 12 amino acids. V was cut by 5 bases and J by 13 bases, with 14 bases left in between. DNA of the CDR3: TGTGCCAGCAGTCCTCGAGAGTACGGGCTGTTTTTT. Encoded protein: CASSPREYGLFF.

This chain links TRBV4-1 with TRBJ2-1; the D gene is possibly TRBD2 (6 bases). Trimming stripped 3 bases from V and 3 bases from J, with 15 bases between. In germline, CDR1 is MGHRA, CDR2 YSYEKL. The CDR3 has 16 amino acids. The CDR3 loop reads CASSQEGRLLYNEQFF. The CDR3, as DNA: TGCGCCAGCAGCCAGGAGGGACGGCTCCTCTACAATGAGCAGTTCTTC.

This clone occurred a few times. CDR3 in DNA: TGTGCCAGCAGTACTACAGGGAAACTGTTTTTT. Its protein product is CASSTTGKLFF. The gene calls are TRBV2 and TRBJ1-4; tentative D call: TRBD1 (6 bases). The CDR3 has 11 residues. CDR1 and CDR2 (germline): SNHLY, FYNNEI. Trimming cost V 5 bases and J 11 bases, with 9 bases left between them.

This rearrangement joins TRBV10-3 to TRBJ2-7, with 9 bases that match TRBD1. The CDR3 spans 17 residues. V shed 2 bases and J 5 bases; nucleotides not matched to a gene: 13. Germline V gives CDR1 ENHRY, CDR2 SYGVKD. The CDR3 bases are TGTGCCATCAGTGAGGTTTCGGGACAGGGCGTAGGGGACGAGCAGTACTTC. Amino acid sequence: CAISEVSGQGVGDEQYF.

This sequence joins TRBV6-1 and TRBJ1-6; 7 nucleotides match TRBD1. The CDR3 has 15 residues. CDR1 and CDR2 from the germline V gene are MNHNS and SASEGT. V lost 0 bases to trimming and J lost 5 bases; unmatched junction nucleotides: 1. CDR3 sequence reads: CASSEATGHNSPLHF. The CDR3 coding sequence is TGTGCCAGCAGTGAAGCGACAGGGCATAATTCACCCCTCCACTTT.

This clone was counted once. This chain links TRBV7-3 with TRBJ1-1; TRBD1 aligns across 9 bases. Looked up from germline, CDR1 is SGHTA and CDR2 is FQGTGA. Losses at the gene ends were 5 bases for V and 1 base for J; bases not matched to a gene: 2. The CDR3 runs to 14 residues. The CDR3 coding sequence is TGTGCCAGCAGCCGGGGACAGGGGAACACTGAAGCTTTCTTT. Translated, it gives CASSRGQGNTEAFF. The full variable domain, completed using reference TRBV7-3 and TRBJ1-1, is GAGVSQTPSNKVTEKGKYVELRCDPISGHTALYWYRQSLGQGPEFLIYFQGTGAADDSGLPNDRFFAVRPEGSVSTLKIQRTERGDSAVYLCASSRGQGNTEAFFGQGTRLTVV.

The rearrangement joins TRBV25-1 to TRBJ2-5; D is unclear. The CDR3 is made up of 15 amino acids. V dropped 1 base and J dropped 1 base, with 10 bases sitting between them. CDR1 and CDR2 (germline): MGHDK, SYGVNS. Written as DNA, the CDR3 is TGTGCCAGCAGTGAATTATCGACTTCCCAAGAGACCCAGTACTTC. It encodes CASSELSTSQETQYF.

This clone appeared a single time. The CDR3 nucleotides are TGTGCCAGCAGTTTAGAACAGTATTCCTACGAGCAGTACTTC. Protein: CASSLEQYSYEQYF. The V gene is TRBV27, the J gene TRBJ2-7; D gene unclear. Per the germline V gene, CDR1 is MNHEY and CDR2 is SMNVEV (reference sequence). Trimming removed 2 bases from V and 1 base from J, with 9 bases in between. The CDR3 is 14 residues long.

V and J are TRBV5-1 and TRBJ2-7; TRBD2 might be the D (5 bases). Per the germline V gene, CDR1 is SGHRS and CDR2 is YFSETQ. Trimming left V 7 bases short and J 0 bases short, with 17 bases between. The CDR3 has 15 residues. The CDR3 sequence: CASRSGLAGSYEQYF. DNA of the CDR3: TGCGCCAGCCGCTCTGGACTCGCCGGCTCCTACGAGCAGTACTTC.

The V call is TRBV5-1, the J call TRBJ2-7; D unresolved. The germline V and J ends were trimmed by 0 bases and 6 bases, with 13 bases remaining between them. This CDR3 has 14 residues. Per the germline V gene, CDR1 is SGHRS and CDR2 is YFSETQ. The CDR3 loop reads CASSLDPLPGEQYF. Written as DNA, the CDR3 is TGCGCCAGCAGCTTGGACCCCTTACCCGGCGAGCAGTACTTC.